The table lists the clone carrying this TCR beta chain with a few counts. The antigen is unknown. These data are taken from a study of beta chain features in type 1 diabetes. The entirety of the isolated RNA underwent reverse transcription, so expressed TCRB transcripts were sequenced. The table came from immunoSEQ multiplex PCR; TCRdb's copy has only in-frame clones and leaves some out. This sample yields approximately 250,000 clones, of which 9.5% to 13% are seen a single time; around 0.017% belongs to the top ten. General study findings and limits: Moderately but significantly shorter TCRB CDR3s were found in Type 1 diabetes patients in all four CD4+ subsets. Fewer insertions but more deletions were seen at VDJ junctions in type 1 diabetes patients.

The sequence was obtained from a man under 40 with type 1 diabetes. Sequenced sample: naive CD4+ T cells from blood.

CDR3 sequence reads: CAWRPGQSSYEQYF. The CDR3 DNA reads TGTGCCTGGAGGCCGGGACAGAGCTCCTACGAGCAGTACTTC. The rearrangement uses TRBV30 and TRBJ2-7, with TRBD1 matching 7 bases. Trimming at V came to 3 bases and at J to 0 bases, leaving 5 bases not matched to a gene. The CDR3 covers 14 residues. Germline V CDR1 and CDR2: GTSNPN, SVGIG (reference sequence).